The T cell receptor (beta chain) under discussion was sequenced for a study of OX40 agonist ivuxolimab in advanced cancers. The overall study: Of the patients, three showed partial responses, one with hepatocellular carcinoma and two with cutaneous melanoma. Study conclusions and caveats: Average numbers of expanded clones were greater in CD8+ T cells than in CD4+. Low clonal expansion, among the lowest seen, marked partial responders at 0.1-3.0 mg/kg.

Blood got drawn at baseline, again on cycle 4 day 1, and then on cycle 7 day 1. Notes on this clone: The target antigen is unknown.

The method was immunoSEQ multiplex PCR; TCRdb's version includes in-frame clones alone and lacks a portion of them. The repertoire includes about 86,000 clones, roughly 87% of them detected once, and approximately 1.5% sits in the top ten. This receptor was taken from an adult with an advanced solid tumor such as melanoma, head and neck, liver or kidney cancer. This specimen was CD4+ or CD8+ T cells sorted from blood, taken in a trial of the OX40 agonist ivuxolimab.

CDR3 sequence (DNA): TGTGCCTGGAGTCGTCCCCCGGTGAATTCACCCCTCCACTTT. This encodes CAWSRPPVNSPLHF. This rearrangement joins TRBV30 to TRBJ1-6; no clear D. This CDR3 has 14 residues. Trimming shortened V by 2 bases and J by 7 bases, and 12 bases separated the two germline ends. Germline assignment: CDR1 GTSNPN and CDR2 SVGIG (reference sequence).